Below are 4 T cell receptor beta chains sequenced from a single sample in a study of blood T cell repertoires in COVID-19. Using immunoSEQ multiplex PCR, the repertoire was profiled, and TCRdb retains in-frame clones only, with some absent. The sample holds under 350,000 clones, around 85% seen once. The sample comprised peripheral blood. The source is a human donor in a cohort sampled during active COVID-19.

This chain joins TRBV6-5 and TRBJ2-7, with D possibly matching TRBD1 (5 bases). Germline V lookup: CDR1 MNHEY, CDR2 SVGAGI. The length of the CDR3 is 11 residues. Trimming pared 8 bases from V and 2 bases from J, leaving 7 bases between. The CDR3 sequence: CASQQAYEQYF. CDR3 in DNA: TGTGCCAGCCAACAGGCCTACGAGCAGTACTTC.

This clone appeared a few times. This chain uses TRBV7-3 with TRBJ1-2, with D unresolved. Germline CDR1 SGHTA, CDR2 FQGTGA. V shed 0 bases and J shed 14 bases, with 13 bases lying between them. This CDR3 spans 12 amino acids. The CDR3 DNA reads TGTGCCAGCAGCTTAACGGGCACGGTATTGACCTTC. Its translation is CASSLTGTVLTF.

The chain is built from TRBV12-3 or TRBV12-4 and TRBJ2-5, with 7 nucleotides matching TRBD1. The CDR3 consists of 12 residues. V lost 5 bases, J lost 4 bases, and 1 base stayed unmatched. CDR3 nucleotides: TGTGCCAGCAGTAGGGACAGAGAGACCCAGTACTTC. Translating gives CASSRDRETQYF.

The chain uses TRBV2 and TRBJ2-7; D is perhaps TRBD1 (7 bases). Germline V gives CDR1 SNHLY, CDR2 FYNNEI. V gave up 7 bases and J gave up 6 bases, with 13 bases separating them. CDR3 size: 12 residues. CDR3 loop: CASTPQGGEQYF. CDR3 DNA sequence: TGTGCCAGCACCCCGCAGGGGGGCGAGCAGTACTTC. The entire variable domain, with the rest obtained from reference TRBV2 and TRBJ2-7, is as follows: EPEVTQTPSHQVTQMGQEVILRCVPISNHLYFYWYRQILGQKVEFLVSFYNNEISEKSEIFDDQFSVERPDGSNFTLKIRSTKLEDSAMYFCASTPQGGEQYFGPGTRLTVT.